What follows describes a single T cell receptor (beta chain). Profiling relied on immunoSEQ multiplex PCR, and the TCRdb table lists in-frame clones only, not all of them. The data contain about 1.1 million clones, 75% to 85% of them singletons. The data were taken from a study of shared clonotypes between healthy human individuals. The V gene's germline CDR1 is SNHLY and CDR2 FYNNEI. This CDR3 has 13 amino acids. Trimming left V 3 bases short and J 4 bases short, with 6 bases between. This TCR was recovered from a man aged 18-30 years in good health. Some clones in this sample may be carry-over from other donors' samples. The gene calls are TRBV2 and TRBJ1-4; D ambiguous. Sample: memory CD4+ T cells from PBMCs. Subset denoted: CD45RA-negative fraction. The CDR3 here is CASSEELNEKLFF. The CDR3, as DNA: TGTGCCAGCAGTGAGGAACTTAATGAAAAACTGTTTTTT.